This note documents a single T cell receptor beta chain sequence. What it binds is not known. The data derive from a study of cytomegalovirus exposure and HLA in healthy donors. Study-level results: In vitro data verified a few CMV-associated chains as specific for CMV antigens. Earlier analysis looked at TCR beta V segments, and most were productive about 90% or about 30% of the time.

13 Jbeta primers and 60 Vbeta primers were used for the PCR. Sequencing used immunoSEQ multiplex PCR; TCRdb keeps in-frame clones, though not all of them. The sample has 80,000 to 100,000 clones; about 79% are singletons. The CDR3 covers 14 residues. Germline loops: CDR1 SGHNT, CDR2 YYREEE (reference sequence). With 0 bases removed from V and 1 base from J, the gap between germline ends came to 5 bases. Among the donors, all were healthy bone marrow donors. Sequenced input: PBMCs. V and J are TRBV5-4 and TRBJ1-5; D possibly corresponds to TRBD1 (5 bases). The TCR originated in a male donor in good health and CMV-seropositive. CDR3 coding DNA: TGTGCCAGCAGCTTGGAGGGGAGCAATCAGCCCCAGCATTTT. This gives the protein CASSLEGSNQPQHF.